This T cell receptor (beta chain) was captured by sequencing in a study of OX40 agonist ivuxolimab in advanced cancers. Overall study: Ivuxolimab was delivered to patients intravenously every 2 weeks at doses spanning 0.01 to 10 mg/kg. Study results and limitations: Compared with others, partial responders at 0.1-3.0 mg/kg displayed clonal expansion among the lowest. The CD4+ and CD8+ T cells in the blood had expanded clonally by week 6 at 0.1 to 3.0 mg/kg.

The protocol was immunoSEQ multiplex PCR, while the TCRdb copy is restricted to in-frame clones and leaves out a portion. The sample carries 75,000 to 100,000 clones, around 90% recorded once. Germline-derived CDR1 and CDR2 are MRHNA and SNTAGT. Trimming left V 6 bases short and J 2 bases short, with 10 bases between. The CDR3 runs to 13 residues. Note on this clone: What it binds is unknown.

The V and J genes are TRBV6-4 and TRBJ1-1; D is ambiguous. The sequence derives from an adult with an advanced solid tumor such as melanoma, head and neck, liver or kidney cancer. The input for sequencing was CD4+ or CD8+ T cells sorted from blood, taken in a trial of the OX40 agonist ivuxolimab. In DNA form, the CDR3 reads TGTGCCAGCAGCGCTGACCGCAACACTGAAGCTTTCTTT. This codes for CASSADRNTEAFF.